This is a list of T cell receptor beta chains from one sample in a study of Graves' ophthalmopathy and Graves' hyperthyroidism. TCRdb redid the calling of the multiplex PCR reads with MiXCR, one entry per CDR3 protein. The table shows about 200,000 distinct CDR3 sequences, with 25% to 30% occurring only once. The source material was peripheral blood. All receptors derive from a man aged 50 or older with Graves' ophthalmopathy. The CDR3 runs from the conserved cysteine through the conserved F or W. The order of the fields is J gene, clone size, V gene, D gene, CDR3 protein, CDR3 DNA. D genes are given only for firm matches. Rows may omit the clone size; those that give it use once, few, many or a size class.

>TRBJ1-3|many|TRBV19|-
CASGGGSGNTIYF
TGTGCCAGTGGGGGCGGCTCTGGAAACACCATATATTTT
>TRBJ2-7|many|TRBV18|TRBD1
CASSPGTVSFEQYF
TGTGCCAGCTCACCCGGGACAGTTTCGTTCGAGCAGTACTTC
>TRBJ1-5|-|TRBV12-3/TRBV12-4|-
CASSLRQGGQPQHF
TGTGCCAGCAGTTTACGGCAGGGTGGTCAGCCCCAGCATTTT
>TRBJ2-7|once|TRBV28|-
CASSLYRVAPYEQYF
TGTGCCAGCAGTTTATACAGGGTAGCCCCCTACGAGCAGTACTTC
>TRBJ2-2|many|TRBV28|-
CASTPGAFTGELFF
TGTGCCAGCACCCCGGGTGCCTTTACCGGGGAGCTGTTTTTT
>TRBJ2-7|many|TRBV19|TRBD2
CASSIRREASYEQYF
TGTGCCAGTAGTATCAGGCGGGAGGCCTCCTACGAGCAGTACTTC
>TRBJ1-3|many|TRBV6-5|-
CASSYRVPGVGQRGGNTIYF
TGTGCCAGCAGTTATCGTGTGCCGGGCGTCGGACAGAGGGGAGGAAACACCATATATTTT
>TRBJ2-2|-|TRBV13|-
CASSPRRTGELFF
TGTGCCAGCAGCCCCCGACGTACCGGGGAGCTGTTTTTT
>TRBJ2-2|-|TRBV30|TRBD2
CAWGLAGAGELFF
TGTGCCTGGGGGCTAGCGGGAGCCGGGGAGCTGTTTTTT
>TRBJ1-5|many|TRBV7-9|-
CASSWGSDGNQPQHF
TGTGCCAGCAGCTGGGGCAGCGACGGCAATCAGCCCCAGCATTTT
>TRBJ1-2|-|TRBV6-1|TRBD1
CASSPALDRVVRGYGYTF
TGTGCCAGCAGTCCCGCGTTGGACAGGGTCGTTCGAGGCTATGGCTACACCTTC
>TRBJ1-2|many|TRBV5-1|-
CASSPGGAPDYGYTF
TGCGCCAGCAGCCCGGGCGGGGCGCCGGACTATGGCTACACCTTC
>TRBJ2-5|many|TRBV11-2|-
CASSFSGTGARETQYF
TGTGCCAGCAGCTTCAGTGGGACGGGGGCTCGAGAGACCCAGTACTTC
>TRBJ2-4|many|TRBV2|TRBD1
CASSFYGTDSLSIQYF
TGTGCCAGCAGTTTCTACGGGACAGACTCCCTCAGCATTCAGTACTTC
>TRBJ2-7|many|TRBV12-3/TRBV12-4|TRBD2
CASSKREYEQYF
TGTGCCAGCAGTAAGCGGGAGTACGAGCAGTACTTC
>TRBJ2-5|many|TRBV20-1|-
CSAREGKGLTQYF
TGCAGTGCTAGAGAAGGAAAGGGGTTGACCCAGTACTTC
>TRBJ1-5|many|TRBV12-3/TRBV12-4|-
CASSLTGSGQPQHF
TGTGCCAGCAGTTTAACAGGTTCGGGTCAGCCCCAGCATTTT
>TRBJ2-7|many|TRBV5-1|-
CASSSSGLSSYEQYF
TGCGCCAGCAGCTCATCGGGATTGAGCTCCTACGAGCAGTACTTC
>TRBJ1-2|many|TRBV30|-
CAWSHRYGYTF
TGTGCCTGGAGTCACAGATATGGCTACACCTTC
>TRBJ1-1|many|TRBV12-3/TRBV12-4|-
CASTAGSPNTEAFF
TGTGCCAGCACTGCTGGCAGTCCCAACACTGAAGCTTTCTTT